A selection of T cell receptor beta chains follows, all from one sample in a study of blood T cell repertoires in COVID-19. Profiled with immunoSEQ multiplex PCR; TCRdb holds only in-frame clones, not every one. The data show around 68,000 clones, with over 70% seen just once and 2% to 2.5% held by the top ten. Material: peripheral blood. Every receptor here comes from a human donor in a cohort sampled during active COVID-19. Both conserved end residues are trimmed from each CDR3. The D gene is left open where the match is weak.

d_gene: TRBD2
v_gene: TRBV28
j_gene: TRBJ2-2
CDR3aa: ASRSSGRAAGELF

d_gene: TRBD1
v_gene: TRBV19
j_gene: TRBJ2-7
CDR3aa: ASSGGTGGSYEQY

d_gene: TRBD1
v_gene: TRBV28
j_gene: TRBJ1-4
CDR3aa: ASRSQGARVEKLF

d_gene: TRBD2
v_gene: TRBV4-3
j_gene: TRBJ2-1
CDR3aa: ASSQASGRYNEQF

d_gene: TRBD2
v_gene: TRBV5-8
j_gene: TRBJ2-3
CDR3aa: ASSLPGTSARGTQY

d_gene: -
v_gene: TRBV30
j_gene: TRBJ2-7
CDR3aa: AWTPGSYEQY

d_gene: -
v_gene: TRBV10-1
j_gene: TRBJ2-2
CDR3aa: ASSAFNTGELF

d_gene: -
v_gene: TRBV7-2
j_gene: TRBJ2-7
CDR3aa: ASSRVLALEQY

d_gene: TRBD1
v_gene: TRBV19
j_gene: TRBJ1-1
CDR3aa: ASSQGATEAF

d_gene: -
v_gene: TRBV7-2
j_gene: TRBJ1-3
CDR3aa: ASSYSIGNTIY

d_gene: -
v_gene: TRBV10-3
j_gene: TRBJ2-1
CDR3aa: AISEQGGPLNDEQF

d_gene: TRBD2
v_gene: TRBV12-3/TRBV12-4
j_gene: TRBJ2-1
CDR3aa: ASLTSGSYEQF

d_gene: -
v_gene: TRBV28
j_gene: TRBJ1-1
CDR3aa: ASSLIGQGWDTEAF

d_gene: -
v_gene: TRBV10-3
j_gene: TRBJ2-1
CDR3aa: AISGGDSSYNEQF

d_gene: -
v_gene: TRBV9
j_gene: TRBJ2-3
CDR3aa: ASSVVGLPTDTQY

d_gene: -
v_gene: TRBV6-5
j_gene: TRBJ1-1
CDR3aa: ASSYPASREAF

d_gene: -
v_gene: TRBV30
j_gene: TRBJ1-2
CDR3aa: AWSVPSDGYT

d_gene: TRBD2
v_gene: TRBV27
j_gene: TRBJ2-1
CDR3aa: ASSLRLAGGPSEQF

d_gene: -
v_gene: TRBV29-1
j_gene: TRBJ1-2
CDR3aa: SVDPQGAYGYT

d_gene: TRBD2
v_gene: TRBV28
j_gene: TRBJ2-1
CDR3aa: ASSPGLAGGPSYNEQF

d_gene: -
v_gene: TRBV7-9
j_gene: TRBJ1-5
CDR3aa: ASSLGDQPQH

d_gene: TRBD1
v_gene: TRBV28
j_gene: TRBJ1-5
CDR3aa: ASSSFEAGGRSNQPQH

d_gene: TRBD1
v_gene: TRBV4-1
j_gene: TRBJ1-4
CDR3aa: ASSQELIAQGAVEKLF

d_gene: -
v_gene: TRBV6-6
j_gene: TRBJ2-3
CDR3aa: ASIEHTGDTQY

d_gene: TRBD2
v_gene: TRBV30
j_gene: TRBJ2-5
CDR3aa: ALGLAGIQETQY

d_gene: TRBD2
v_gene: TRBV5-1
j_gene: TRBJ2-6
CDR3aa: ASRTRGAAGANVLT